Ten or more counts support the clone carrying this T cell receptor beta chain. Its target is unknown. This sample stems from a study of T cells in Graves' hyperthyroidism and ophthalmopathy. Regarding the study as a whole: Peripheral blood also featured most of the thyroid clonotypes expanded above 0.001. Separating ophthalmopathy from stable hyperthyroidism was achieved by a 13 V-J model.

Stable hyperthyroidism: no ophthalmopathy progression over 18 months of follow-up. Diagnoses used clinical symptoms, serum thyroxine and TRAb, thyroid ultrasound and orbital computed tomography. Amplification targeted TCR beta CDR3 regions from RNA transcripts. In the first-round RT-PCR of the TCR CDR3, the HTBI primer set was used. One entry per CDR3 protein, called by TCRdb with MiXCR from the multiplex PCR reads. The sample holds approximately 630,000 distinct CDR3 sequences; 16% are singletons and the top ten take 3.5% to 4%. The V gene's germline CDR1 is SNHLY and CDR2 FYNNEI. V lost 3 bases to trimming and J lost 3 bases, with 8 bases between them. The CDR3 runs to 13 residues.

The chain links TRBV2 to TRBJ1-1, with D possibly TRBD1 on 5 matching bases. The sequenced material came from blood. This TCR came from a woman in her 30s with Graves' hyperthyroidism. In DNA form, the CDR3 reads TGTGCCAGCAGTGAGGGGGTGGACACTGAAGCTTTCTTT. The encoded protein is CASSEGVDTEAFF.